One sample yielded the 22 T cell receptor beta chains listed below, sequenced in a study of identical twins. TCRdb reprocessed the 5' RACE reads via MiXCR and lists one record per CDR3 protein. The sample has fewer than 250,000 distinct CDR3 sequences, 5.5% to 7% seen once. These data also featured in a second study, about yellow fever vaccine responses in identical twins.

The material sequenced was memory (CD45RO+) T cells sorted from blood. Every receptor here comes from a woman aged 18-30 years in good health.

This clonotype has a count of ten or more. V usage is TRBV7-9 and J usage is TRBJ2-7, with 8 bases aligning to TRBD1. V shed 5 bases, J shed 6 bases, and the junction held 9 bases outside the gene matches. The CDR3 covers 14 residues. Germline assignment: CDR1 SEHNR and CDR2 FQNEAQ (reference sequence). The CDR3 here is CASSPATGVSEQYF. Here the CDR3 DNA reads TGTGCCAGCAGCCCTGCGACAGGGGTGAGCGAGCAGTACTTC.

This clonotype was picked up a small number of times. This chain connects TRBV28 to TRBJ2-7, with 8 bases that match TRBD1. CDR3 length: 16 amino acids. V was clipped by 3 bases and J by 6 bases; unmatched bases: 13. The germline V gene encodes CDR1 MDHEN and CDR2 SYDVKM. CDR3: CASSFFLDRGSGEQYF. For the CDR3, the DNA is TGTGCCAGCAGTTTTTTTCTCGACAGGGGTTCGGGCGAGCAGTACTTC.

This chain joins TRBV20-1 and TRBJ2-1, with 10 bases that match TRBD2. CDR1 is DFQATT and CDR2 is SNEGSKA in the germline V gene (reference sequence). Trimming took 1 base from V and 6 from J; bases not matched to a gene: 12. CDR3 length: 17 residues. CDR3 DNA: TGCAGTGCTAGAGGGGGGGGTTTGTTAGCGGGAGGCAATGAGCAGTTCTTC. Amino acid sequence: CSARGGGLLAGGNEQFF.

This clonotype was seen a handful of times. The chain couples TRBV7-2 to TRBJ2-1; 7 bases fit TRBD2. This CDR3 is built from 17 residues. The V and J ends lost 5 bases and 12 bases, in that order; junction bases with no gene match: 22. Germline assignment: CDR1 SGHTA and CDR2 FQGNSA. CDR3 protein: CASSPRLAGEPTMRQFF. The CDR3 DNA follows: TGTGCCAGCAGCCCCCGACTTGCGGGGGAGCCAACAATGAGGCAGTTCTTC.

The gene calls are TRBV29-1 and TRBJ1-1, with D tentatively TRBD1 (6 bases). The germline V gene encodes CDR1 SQVTM and CDR2 ANQGSEA. The V end was cut by 4 bases, the J end by 0 bases, with 12 bases between. This CDR3 contains 14 residues. The CDR3 protein is CSVVRGTVNTEAFF. For the CDR3, the DNA is TGCAGCGTTGTTAGGGGGACGGTGAACACTGAAGCTTTCTTT.

The chain joins TRBV3-1 to TRBJ1-1; 7 bases are a match to TRBD1. V shed 1 base and J 5 bases; nucleotides not matched to a gene: 4. CDR1 is LGHDT and CDR2 is YNNKEL in the germline V gene (reference sequence). This CDR3 has 14 amino acids. CDR3 region: CASSQGQGWTEAFF. DNA for the CDR3: TGTGCCAGCAGCCAAGGACAGGGATGGACTGAAGCTTTCTTT.

The sample holds a few counts of this clonotype. This chain connects TRBV2 to TRBJ2-7, with D uncertain. The CDR3 is 14 amino acids. V lost 5 bases and J lost 0, with 11 bases in between. Germline V gene data show CDR1 as SNHLY and CDR2 as FYNNEI. CDR3 nucleotides: TGTGCCAGCAGTTGGCCAGCGAGCTCCTACGAGCAGTACTTC. It codes for CASSWPASSYEQYF.

The rearrangement joins TRBV24-1 to TRBJ2-1, with 10 positions matching TRBD2. The CDR3 contains 16 residues. The trim removed 3 bases at V and 6 bases at J, leaving 7 bases unmatched. From germline, CDR1 is KGHDR and CDR2 SFDVKD. The DNA for the CDR3 is TGTGCCACCAGTGATCGGGCTAGCGGGAGCGCCAATGAGCAGTTCTTC. It yields the protein CATSDRASGSANEQFF.

This clonotype occurred many times. The chain combines TRBV27 with TRBJ1-2; no clear D. V dropped 0 bases and J dropped 2 bases, with 16 bases sitting between them. CDR3 size: 17 residues. Germline CDR1 is MNHEY and CDR2 is SMNVEV (reference sequence). CDR3 loop: CASSLSRTPILNYGYTF. The CDR3 nucleotides read TGTGCCAGCAGTTTATCTAGAACACCCATCCTAAACTATGGCTACACCTTC.

This clonotype was detected a few times. This rearrangement joins TRBV4-2 to TRBJ1-3; D is undetermined. This CDR3 is built from 14 residues. Per the germline V gene, CDR1 is LGHNA and CDR2 is YNFKEQ. The V end was cut by 0 bases, the J end by 7 bases, with 10 bases between. CDR3 protein: CASSQDYGGNTIYF. In DNA, the CDR3 is TGTGCCAGCAGCCAAGATTATGGTGGGAACACCATATATTTT.

This clonotype was observed a few times. J is TRBJ2-5 and V is TRBV25-1, with TRBD2 identical over 7 bases. This CDR3 spans 17 amino acids. Looked up from germline, CDR1 is MGHDK and CDR2 is SYGVNS. The J segment lost 1 base and the V segment lost 3 bases, leaving 11 bases of the junction unmatched. The CDR3 here is CASSDRTPGLVQETQYF. The CDR3 DNA reads TGTGCCAGCAGTGACCGAACGCCTGGACTAGTCCAAGAGACCCAGTACTTC.

This clonotype was counted at least ten times. The chain employs TRBV20-1 and TRBJ1-1; the D is unclear. The germline V gene has CDR1 DFQATT and CDR2 SNEGSKA (reference sequence). V gave up 4 bases and J gave up 7 bases, with 16 bases separating them. This CDR3 is 13 amino acids long. CDR3 bases: TGCAGTGCTACAAACTACGTGACGAATGAAGCTTTCTTT. Translating it yields CSATNYVTNEAFF.

There are a few counts of this clonotype. The chain is built from TRBV6-5 and TRBJ2-6; perhaps TRBD2 as D (5 bases). CDR1 and CDR2 (germline): MNHEY, SVGAGI. The CDR3 has 15 amino acids. Trimming removed 2 bases at V and 0 bases at J, with 5 bases between. The CDR3: CASSYGSSGANVLTF. The CDR3 DNA is TGTGCCAGCAGTTACGGGAGCTCTGGGGCCAACGTCCTGACTTTC.

The sample holds a few counts of this clonotype. This chain uses TRBV28 with TRBJ2-1; possible D gene TRBD1, 6 bases. In germline, CDR1 is MDHEN, CDR2 SYDVKM. This CDR3 contains 13 residues. Between the trimmed V and J ends, which lost 6 bases and 6 bases, there was a span of 12 bases. CDR3 in DNA: TGTGCCAGCAGGACAGGACTCATCAATGAGCAGTTCTTC. Translating it yields CASRTGLINEQFF.

This clonotype has just one count. V gene TRBV5-6 combines with J gene TRBJ2-5, with TRBD1 matching 7 bases. The V segment lost 2 bases and the J segment 2 bases; nucleotides outside the gene matches: 6. This CDR3 region has 15 residues. Germline V lookup: CDR1 SGHDT, CDR2 YYEEEE. The CDR3 DNA sequence: TGTGCCAGCAGCTTTAGAGGGACAGCACAAGAGACCCAGTACTTC. Protein product: CASSFRGTAQETQYF.

A few counts support this clonotype. The rearrangement joins TRBV27 to TRBJ2-2; possibly TRBD2 for D (5 bases). The CDR3 totals 15 residues. Trimming pared 2 bases from V and 4 bases from J, leaving 11 bases between. CDR1 MNHEY and CDR2 SMNVEV come from the germline V gene (reference sequence). The CDR3 protein is CASSLGAEGTGELFF. CDR3 nucleotides: TGTGCCAGCAGTTTAGGTGCCGAGGGCACCGGGGAGCTGTTTTTT.

The rearrangement joins TRBV4-1 to TRBJ1-2, with a tentative D call TRBD1 (5 bases). CDR1 is MGHRA, CDR2 YSYEKL, per germline. The germline V and J ends were trimmed by 4 bases and 0 bases, with 12 bases remaining between them. The CDR3 extends over 15 amino acids. For the CDR3, the DNA is TGCGCCAGCAGCCCCCGGGACGGGACTAACTATGGCTACACCTTC. It yields the protein CASSPRDGTNYGYTF.

V usage is TRBV11-2 and J usage is TRBJ1-2; D is ambiguous. CDR3 length: 15 residues. V gave up 1 base and J gave up 9 bases, with 18 bases separating them. From germline, CDR1 is SGHAT and CDR2 FQNNGV. The DNA for the CDR3 is TGTGCCAGCAGCTTAGCGTCTCGGGAGGTGGGAAGCTACACCTTC. This codes for CASSLASREVGSYTF.

As regards this clonotype: One end of the junction is discordant with germline, which a read error may explain. This chain uses TRBV20-1 with TRBJ2-3; 12 bases match TRBD2. Germline-derived CDR1 and CDR2 are DFQATT and SNEGSKA (reference sequence). CDR3 length equals 17 residues. The DNA for the CDR3 is TGCTGTGCTAGAGGTACTAGCGGGGGGAAAAGGGCAGATACGCAGTATTTT. As protein: CCARGTSGGKRADTQYF.

The V gene is TRBV24-1, the J gene TRBJ2-1; D ambiguous. This CDR3 is built from 13 residues. V lost 0 bases, J lost 10 bases, and 9 bases lay in between. Germline values: CDR1 KGHDR, CDR2 SFDVKD. The CDR3 protein is CATSDLWLTEQFF. CDR3 nucleotide sequence: TGTGCCACCAGTGATTTGTGGCTCACCGAGCAGTTCTTC.

This clonotype was found a few times. The rearrangement uses TRBV20-1 and TRBJ2-1; 8 bases map to TRBD2. The CDR3 extends over 17 amino acids. The ends lost 0 bases at V and 3 bases at J; junction bases unmatched: 10. In germline, CDR1 is DFQATT, CDR2 SNEGSKA (reference sequence). The DNA for the CDR3 is TGCAGTGCTAGAGATCTGGGTCGGGGGGGGTTCTACAATGAGCAGTTCTTC. Amino acid sequence: CSARDLGRGGFYNEQFF.

This clonotype has ten or more counts. The DNA for the CDR3 is TGTGCCAGCAGAGGGACTAGCGGGAGTGTTGAGCAGTTCTTC. Protein product: CASRGTSGSVEQFF. J is TRBJ2-1 and V is TRBV12-3 or TRBV12-4; 14 positions match TRBD2. J gave up 9 bases and V 6 bases, and 4 bases lay outside the gene matches. CDR3 size: 14 residues.